Each of the 3 T cell receptor beta chains below was sequenced from the same sample in a study of cytomegalovirus exposure and HLA in healthy donors (dated by TCRdb to 2016 to 2017). Libraries were constructed by the immunoSEQ multiplex PCR assay. The multiplex PCR relied on a mix of 60 forward primers for TCR Vbeta segments and 13 reverse primers for TCR Jbeta segments. This immuneACCESS table, as held by TCRdb, lists in-frame sequences with V and J called but not all clones. Of the missing ones, under half trace to an unresolved V gene in checked studies; the others have no known cause. The sample has under 200,000 clones on record, more than 80% of them singletons. Approximately 7% of the sample rests with the top ten. Sample: PBMCs. The source is a woman aged 25 to 39 in good health and CMV-seropositive.

Comments on this clone: This same CDR3 is encoded by further DNA sequences in the sample. The rearrangement joins TRBV18 to TRBJ1-6; no firm D call. The germline gives CDR1 KGHSH, CDR2 LQKENI. Deletions cut 3 bases from V and 7 bases from J, with 7 bases between. There are 13 residues in the CDR3. CDR3 bases: TGTGCCAGCTCACCGACTGAGAATTCACCCCTCCACTTT. Translated: CASSPTENSPLHF.

The chain is built from TRBV29-1 and TRBJ1-1; D call uncertain. The germline V gene has CDR1 SQVTM and CDR2 ANQGSEA. CDR3 length: 16 residues. V lost 1 base and J lost 0, with 15 bases in between. DNA of the CDR3: TGCAGCGTTGAAGTGGGTACTTCGGGTGTGAACACTGAAGCTTTCTTT. Residues: CSVEVGTSGVNTEAFF.

The chain combines TRBV10-3 with TRBJ2-3; 14 positions match TRBD2. The germline CDR1 and CDR2 sequences are ENHRY and SYGVKD. Germline trimming cut 4 bases from V and 4 bases from J; bases unmatched to any gene: 7. This CDR3 region has 17 residues. The CDR3 is CAISVTSGGAGPDTQYF. The CDR3 nucleotides are TGTGCCATCAGTGTGACTAGCGGGGGGGCCGGTCCAGATACGCAGTATTTT.